This TCR beta chain was retrieved from a study of blood T cell repertoires in COVID-19. Seattle researchers signed up patients amid active infection and tracked them longitudinally. The germline gives CDR1 LNHDA, CDR2 SQIVND (reference sequence). V lost 5 bases to trimming and J lost 0 bases, with 16 bases between them. The CDR3 loop spans 17 amino acids. This clone was seen just once. Original handling: Cell counts per sample came from amplifying reference gene primers. TCRdb keeps only in-frame clones here, not all; method: immunoSEQ multiplex PCR. V, J and clone size are those of that table, while D and trimming were read from the DNA. In the table there are 200,000 to 250,000 clones, about 93% of which are singletons.

The genes are TRBV19 and TRBJ1-4; no clear D gene. Material: peripheral blood. This clonotype was sampled from a man in his 60s with COVID-19, enrolled during active disease. CDR3 in DNA: TGTGCCAGTAGTTCTACGTTAATTCATGCAACTAATGAAAAACTGTTTTTT. Residues: CASSSTLIHATNEKLFF.